This T cell receptor (beta chain) comes out of a study of OX40 agonist ivuxolimab in advanced cancers. V was cut by 3 bases and J by 5 bases, with 14 bases left in between. The germline V gene has CDR1 GTSNPN and CDR2 SVGIG (reference sequence). This CDR3 has 13 amino acids. Study results and caveats: It was not determined which antigens were specifically recognized by the peripheral T cells that had undergone clonal expansion.

Sequencing was performed with immunoSEQ multiplex PCR; in TCRdb, only in-frame clones are kept and a portion is missing. The data hold about 73,000 clones, with approximately 83% observed a single time. With regard to this clone: The antigen is undetermined.

The chain recombines TRBV30 with TRBJ2-7, with D possibly being TRBD1 (6 bases). This receptor was taken from an adult with an advanced solid tumor such as melanoma, head and neck, liver or kidney cancer. This sample comprised CD4+ or CD8+ T cells sorted from blood, obtained in a trial of the OX40 agonist ivuxolimab. In DNA, the CDR3 is TGTGCCTGGAGAGGCAGGGGCCTCAACGAGCAGTACTTC. Its protein is CAWRGRGLNEQYF. Combining the CDR3 with reference TRBV30 and TRBJ2-7 gives the whole variable domain SQTIHQWPATLVQPVGSPLSLECTVEGTSNPNLYWYRQAAGRGLQLLFYSVGIGQISSEVPQNLSASRPQDRQFILSSKKLLLSDSGFYLCAWRGRGLNEQYFGPGTRLTVT.